This TCR beta chain was found in a study of cytomegalovirus exposure and HLA in healthy donors. The sample holds one count of this clone. Its specificity is not known. Study results and caveats: Reported results showed that the classifier diagnosed cytomegalovirus status with high specificity and sensitivity. Segments of the TCR beta V type were, in most cases, productive about 90% or about 30% of the time in an earlier analysis.

The germline CDR1 and CDR2 sequences are LNHNV and YYDKDF (reference sequence). V lost 4 bases to trimming and J lost 2 bases, with 10 bases between them. The CDR3 spans 14 residues. 60 Vbeta and 13 Jbeta primers were used in PCR. The protocol was immunoSEQ multiplex PCR, while the TCRdb copy is restricted to in-frame clones and leaves out a portion. This table holds under 250,000 clones, around 80% found once. The sequencing input was PBMCs. The chain couples TRBV15 to TRBJ2-3; tentatively, D is TRBD1 (6 bases). The TCR originated in a boy between 10 and 17 years old in good health and CMV-seronegative. The CDR3 loop reads CATSMTGPTDTQYF. In nucleotides, the CDR3 is TGTGCCACCAGCATGACAGGCCCCACAGATACGCAGTATTTT.